This T cell receptor beta chain stems from a study of blood T cell repertoires in COVID-19. Generated by immunoSEQ multiplex PCR, the TCRdb table keeps only in-frame clones and is missing some. The table lists a few hundred thousand clones, around nine tenths of them singletons. The CDR3 totals 15 residues. Germline V CDR1 and CDR2: MGHRA, YSYEKL. Trimming took 4 bases from V and 8 from J; bases not matched to a gene: 8. Sequencing input: PBMCs or T cells enriched from blood (not recorded which). V is TRBV4-1 and J is TRBJ1-4, with TRBD1 matching over 9 bases. The clonotype was recovered from a woman aged 18-30 years who had recovered from COVID-19. CDR3 nucleotides: TGCGCCAGCAGCCCCCCCGGGACAGGGTCGGAAAAACTGTTTTTT. Translating it yields CASSPPGTGSEKLFF.